This T cell receptor beta chain was found in a study of blood T cell repertoires in COVID-19. Study overall: Samples representing acute and convalescent COVID-19 were sourced from the United States, Italy and Spain. The analysed material was cDNA or gDNA that came from T cells, B-cell-depleted T cells, or PBMCs.

Produced via immunoSEQ multiplex PCR; TCRdb's table is partial and in-frame only. This sample has roughly 250,000 clones, with under 90% found just once. The V end was cut by 7 bases, the J end by 0 bases, with 10 bases between. The CDR3 spans 14 residues. Per the germline V gene, CDR1 is LGHDT and CDR2 is YNNKEL (reference sequence). Sequencing was done on a sample of peripheral blood. The sequence came from a woman in her sixties or seventies with active or convalescent COVID-19. The chain joins TRBV3-1 (or the pseudogene TRBV3-2) to TRBJ1-3; D call uncertain. The CDR3 sequence is CASTQELSGNTIYF. CDR3 coding DNA: TGTGCCAGCACCCAGGAGCTCTCTGGAAACACCATATATTTT.